The next 30 T cell receptor beta chains were all read from a single sample in a study of T-cell memory formation after mild COVID-19. TCRdb redid the calling of the 5' RACE reads with MiXCR, one entry per CDR3 protein. The sample carries some 600,000 distinct CDR3 sequences, 15% to 20% recorded once. Material: PBMCs or a T cell subset sorted from them (not recorded which). The source is an adult woman who had mild COVID-19 (a few samples of this study predate the infection). Cell type and time point are not known.

The J gene is TRBJ2-1, the V gene TRBV13; 9 bases match TRBD2. The CDR3 is made up of 16 amino acids. CDR1 and CDR2 (germline): PRHDT, FYEKMQ (reference sequence). The ends lost 5 bases at V and 7 bases at J; junction bases unmatched: 12. The CDR3 coding sequence is TGTGCCAGCAGCACCAATGCGGGAGGGCCAAGGAATGAGCAGTTCTTC. It yields the protein CASSTNAGGPRNEQFF.

The V call is TRBV19, the J call TRBJ2-7, with D perhaps matching TRBD2 (6 bases). The CDR3 is 15 residues long. Germline V CDR1 and CDR2: LNHDA, SQIVND (reference sequence). V was trimmed by 4 bases and J by 7 bases, leaving 20 bases between them. CDR3 protein: CASSTKGTSSGEQYF. Here the CDR3 DNA reads TGTGCCAGTAGTACCAAAGGGACCTCCAGCGGGGAGCAGTACTTC.

This clonotype was seen ten or more times. V usage is TRBV5-1 and J usage is TRBJ2-1, with D hard to call. The V gene lost 2 bases and the J gene lost 8 bases, with 5 bases spanning the gap. The germline gives CDR1 SGHRS, CDR2 YFSETQ. This CDR3 contains 11 residues. CDR3 amino acids: CASSLTHEQFF. CDR3 bases: TGCGCCAGCAGCTTAACACATGAGCAGTTCTTC.

The chain combines TRBV5-1 with TRBJ1-2; D is unclear. This CDR3 is built from 16 residues. CDR1 is SGHRS and CDR2 is YFSETQ in the germline V gene. The V end lost 3 bases, the J end lost 2 bases, and 17 bases lay between the germline ends. The CDR3 DNA is TGCGCCAGCAGCTCGGGTCCAGTAGGTGCCAACTATGGCTACACCTTC. This encodes CASSSGPVGANYGYTF.

This clonotype has only a few counts. The chain carries TRBV7-3 and TRBJ2-2, with 8 nucleotides matching TRBD1. Germline V gene lookup returns CDR1 SGHTA and CDR2 FQGTGA. Losses at the gene ends were 2 bases for V and 5 bases for J; bases not matched to a gene: 4. CDR3 size: 15 residues. The CDR3 DNA reads as TGTGCCAGCAGCTTATTCACAGGGGGTACCGGGGAGCTGTTTTTT. Its protein product is CASSLFTGGTGELFF.

V gene TRBV12-3 or TRBV12-4 combines with J gene TRBJ2-7, with TRBD1 matching 10 bases. This CDR3 contains 14 residues. J gave up 6 bases and V 3 bases, and 5 bases lay outside the gene matches. CDR3 sequence reads: CASSFSGTGAEQYF. CDR3 coding DNA: TGTGCCAGCAGTTTCTCCGGGACAGGGGCCGAGCAGTACTTC.

A few counts support this clonotype. The V call is TRBV5-1, the J call TRBJ1-5, with 10 bases matching TRBD1. Germline V gene sequence: CDR1 SGHRS, CDR2 YFSETQ. The ends lost 5 bases at V and 7 bases at J; junction bases unmatched: 9. The CDR3 is 15 residues long. CDR3 nucleotide sequence: TGCGCCAGCAGATCCGGGACAGGGGCCTCCCAGCCCCAGCATTTT. This sequence encodes CASRSGTGASQPQHF.

The sample holds a few counts of this clonotype. The rearrangement joins TRBV7-6 to TRBJ2-3, with D perhaps matching TRBD1 or TRBD2 (5 bases each). Looked up from germline, CDR1 is SGHVS and CDR2 is FNYEAQ. V was clipped by 4 bases and J by 0 bases, with 11 bases between them. The CDR3 has 15 residues. CDR3 residues: CASSYRGSSTDTQYF. The DNA of the CDR3 is TGTGCCAGCAGCTACCGGGGCAGTAGCACAGATACGCAGTATTTT.

This clonotype was counted many times. This chain uses TRBV7-8 with TRBJ1-5, with 7 bases lining up with TRBD1. Germline V gene sequence: CDR1 SGHVS, CDR2 FQNEAQ. This CDR3 region has 16 residues. V was clipped by 5 bases and J by 0 bases; unmatched bases: 7. CDR3 protein: CASSGYRDSSNQPQHF. The DNA for the CDR3 is TGTGCCAGCAGCGGATACCGGGACAGTAGCAATCAGCCCCAGCATTTT.

This clonotype occurred a few times. The gene calls are TRBV5-1 and TRBJ1-3; a possible D gene is TRBD1 (5 bases). CDR1 is SGHRS, CDR2 YFSETQ, per germline. CDR3 size: 13 residues. Trimming shortened V by 5 bases and J by 4 bases, and 10 bases separated the two germline ends. The CDR3 bases are TGCGCCAGCAGGGGACCGCAGGGAAACACCATATATTTT. This translates into CASRGPQGNTIYF.

This clonotype has just a few counts. The chain links TRBV15 to TRBJ1-2; no firm D call. This CDR3 contains 15 residues. Trimming shortened V by 0 bases and J by 13 bases, and 21 bases separated the two germline ends. The germline CDR1 and CDR2 sequences are LNHNV and YYDKDF (reference sequence). CDR3 coding DNA: TGTGCCACCAGCAGAGACCGGTCAGCTCTCTATGGCGGCACCTTC. Residues: CATSRDRSALYGGTF.

The chain couples TRBV30 to TRBJ2-1; 8 nucleotides agree with TRBD2. Germline values: CDR1 GTSNPN, CDR2 SVGIG (reference sequence). This CDR3 has 13 residues. The V segment lost 4 bases and the J segment 6 bases; nucleotides outside the gene matches: 5. The CDR3 loop is CAWIPRGVNEQFF. The CDR3, as DNA: TGTGCCTGGATCCCGCGGGGGGTCAATGAGCAGTTCTTC.

The rearrangement links TRBV4-1 to TRBJ2-7; a weak D match, TRBD2 (5 bases). Deletions cut 3 bases from V and 5 bases from J, with 14 bases between. CDR1 is MGHRA and CDR2 is YSYEKL in the germline V gene. The CDR3 is 14 residues long. Here the CDR3 DNA reads TGCGCCAGCAGCCAGACCTACCGGGGTCACGAGCAGTACTTC. It is translated as CASSQTYRGHEQYF.

This clonotype was observed a few times. The DNA for the CDR3 is TGTGCCAGCAGCCGAGGAGCGGAAGAGACCCAGTACTTC. Residues: CASSRGAEETQYF. The rearrangement joins TRBV7-6 to TRBJ2-5, with a possible D match to TRBD2 (5 bases). The CDR3 is made up of 13 amino acids. The V end lost 5 bases, the J end lost 3 bases, and 10 bases lay between the germline ends. CDR1 SGHVS and CDR2 FNYEAQ come from the germline V gene.

The J gene is TRBJ1-5, the V gene TRBV5-5; D is unclear. The CDR3 is 15 residues long. Germline V gives CDR1 SGHKS, CDR2 YYEKEE (reference sequence). Between the trimmed V and J ends, which lost 0 bases and 1 base, there was a span of 8 bases. CDR3 amino acids: CASSLVMGSNQPQHF. The CDR3 coding sequence is TGTGCCAGCAGCTTGGTAATGGGAAGCAATCAGCCCCAGCATTTT.

CDR3 loop: CSVEAPLAEKLFF. The CDR3 nucleotides are TGCAGCGTTGAAGCCCCGTTGGCTGAAAAACTGTTTTTT. V is TRBV29-1 and J is TRBJ1-4; D uncertain. Trimming left V 1 base short and J 7 bases short, with 10 bases between. The CDR3 length is 13 residues. CDR1 SQVTM and CDR2 ANQGSEA come from the germline V gene. Together with reference TRBV29-1 and TRBJ1-4, the CDR3 gives the full variable domain: SAVISQKPSRDICQRGTSLTIQCQVDSQVTMMFWYRQQPGQSLTLIATANQGSEATYESGFVIDKFPISRPNLTFSTLTVSNMSPEDSSIYLCSVEAPLAEKLFFGSGTQLSVL.

This clonotype was seen only a few times. V is TRBV5-1 and J is TRBJ2-7; 12 nucleotides match TRBD2. The CDR3 runs to 14 residues. J was trimmed by 6 bases and V by 5 bases; bases with no gene match: 6. Germline V gene sequence: CDR1 SGHRS, CDR2 YFSETQ. The CDR3 sequence is CASRTSGSKGEQYF. CDR3 coding DNA: TGCGCCAGCAGGACTAGCGGGAGCAAAGGCGAGCAGTACTTC.

The rearrangement uses TRBV7-2 and TRBJ1-2; tentative D call: TRBD1 (5 bases). The CDR3 extends over 15 amino acids. Trimming shortened V by 7 bases and J by 4 bases, and 19 bases separated the two germline ends. Germline CDR1 is SGHTA and CDR2 is FQGNSA. The CDR3 protein is CASTQGTRGGYGYTF. The CDR3, as DNA: TGTGCCAGCACCCAAGGGACCCGGGGGGGCTATGGCTACACCTTC.

The sample holds a few counts of this clonotype. The chain links TRBV18 to TRBJ1-5; 9 nucleotides align to TRBD1. After removal of 3 bases from V and 2 bases from J, the junction contained 11 bases not matched to a gene. CDR1 and CDR2 (germline): KGHSH, LQKENI. This CDR3 has 18 residues. In DNA form, the CDR3 reads TGTGCCAGCTCACCGATACCACGGACAGGGGCTGGCAATCAGCCCCAGCATTTT. It codes for CASSPIPRTGAGNQPQHF. The full variable domain, completed using reference TRBV18 and TRBJ1-5, is NAGVMQNPRHLVRRRGQEARLRCSPMKGHSHVYWYRQLPEEGLKFMVYLQKENIIDESGMPKERFSAEFPKEGPSILRIQQVVRGDSAAYFCASSPIPRTGAGNQPQHFGDGTRLSIL.

The CDR3 loop reads CASSYTGTVLAGPSYEQYF. CDR3 DNA sequence: TGTGCCAGCAGTTACACGGGGACCGTACTAGCGGGCCCTTCCTACGAGCAGTACTTC. V and J are TRBV6-5 and TRBJ2-7, with 9 positions matching TRBD2. CDR1 MNHEY and CDR2 SVGAGI come from the germline V gene. With V trimmed by 2 bases and J by 1 base, 15 bases remained unmatched. The CDR3 totals 19 residues.

This clonotype was counted only a few times. V and J are TRBV15 and TRBJ2-5, with 13 bases that match TRBD2. The CDR3 loop spans 17 amino acids. The J segment lost 3 bases and the V segment lost 3 bases, leaving 7 bases of the junction unmatched. CDR1 is LNHNV, CDR2 YYDKDF, per germline (reference sequence). CDR3 protein: CATSSRLAGGLEETQYF. The DNA for the CDR3 is TGTGCCACCAGCAGTCGACTAGCGGGGGGACTTGAAGAGACCCAGTACTTC.

This clonotype came up a few times. The gene calls are TRBV20-1 and TRBJ1-5; D is unclear. The CDR3 loop spans 16 amino acids. Trimming stripped 5 bases from V and 2 bases from J, with 19 bases between. In germline, CDR1 is DFQATT, CDR2 SNEGSKA (reference sequence). In DNA, the CDR3 is TGCAGTGCTGTTAAGGAGGCGGGGATCGGCAATCAGCCCCAGCATTTT. Translation: CSAVKEAGIGNQPQHF.

The chain combines TRBV5-1 with TRBJ2-7; the D is unclear. Looked up from germline, CDR1 is SGHRS and CDR2 is YFSETQ. V was trimmed by 1 base and J by 0 bases, leaving 14 bases between them. The CDR3 contains 16 residues. CDR3 nucleotides: TGCGCCAGCAGCTTGTCGGAGACCTTTCTCTCCTACGAGCAGTACTTC. This translates into CASSLSETFLSYEQYF.

The rearrangement links TRBV7-9 to TRBJ2-1, with unresolved D. The CDR3 is 13 residues long. The germline V gene encodes CDR1 SEHNR and CDR2 FQNEAQ (reference sequence). V was shortened by 1 base and J by 9 bases, with 10 bases between the two germline ends. As DNA, the CDR3 is TGTGCCAGCAGCTTAGGAAGTGAATCTGAGCAGTTCTTC. Encoded protein: CASSLGSESEQFF.

This clonotype was detected only a few times. The CDR3 DNA is TGTGCCAGCAGCCAAATTGGCAGGGCCAAGTCTGGAAACACCATATATTTT. Translating it yields CASSQIGRAKSGNTIYF. This chain links TRBV14 with TRBJ1-3, with TRBD1 as a possible D gene (5 bases). The CDR3 is made up of 17 amino acids. Trimming removed 2 bases at V and 1 base at J, with 15 bases between. Germline V gene lookup returns CDR1 SGHDN and CDR2 FVKESK.

Only a few counts were recorded for this clonotype. The chain links TRBV9 to TRBJ2-1; maybe TRBD1 (6 bases). Germline CDR1 is SGDLS and CDR2 is YYNGEE. The CDR3 consists of 14 residues. The V and J ends lost 4 bases and 9 bases respectively, with 17 bases between them. CDR3 nucleotides: TGTGCCAGCAGCCCCTTCTTGGACAGTGGTGAGCAGTTCTTC. Its translation is CASSPFLDSGEQFF.

This clonotype was found many times. J is TRBJ2-1 and V is TRBV21-1. TRBV21-1 is annotated as a pseudogene. This CDR3 spans 14 amino acids. CDR3 nucleotide sequence: TGTGCCAGCAGCCGGACCCCGCTCTACAATGAGCAGTTCTTC. Translating gives CASSRTPLYNEQFF.

Ten or more counts support this clonotype. The rearrangement joins TRBV18 to TRBJ1-5; D may be TRBD1 (6 bases). V lost 2 bases, J lost 0 bases, and 14 bases lay in between. Germline V CDR1 and CDR2: KGHSH, LQKENI. This CDR3 has 17 amino acids. The CDR3 here is CASSPFGQLNSNQPQHF. Here the CDR3 DNA reads TGTGCCAGCTCACCATTCGGACAGTTGAATAGCAATCAGCCCCAGCATTTT.

This sequence joins TRBV5-1 and TRBJ1-1; D gene unclear. Trimming removed 5 bases at V and 4 bases at J, with 12 bases between. The CDR3 extends over 13 amino acids. Germline V gene data show CDR1 as SGHRS and CDR2 as YFSETQ. The CDR3 nucleotides are TGCGCCAGCAGAGAGGATGTGGGCACTGAAGCTTTCTTT. Its protein is CASREDVGTEAFF.

The V gene is TRBV4-1, the J gene TRBJ2-3, with 8 bases aligning to TRBD2. The CDR3 is made up of 15 amino acids. Germline CDR1 MGHRA, CDR2 YSYEKL. Trimming at V came to 2 bases and at J to 6 bases, leaving 7 bases not matched to a gene. The CDR3 DNA follows: TGCGCCAGCAGCCAAACAGGACTAGCACACGATACGCAGTATTTT. This encodes CASSQTGLAHDTQYF.